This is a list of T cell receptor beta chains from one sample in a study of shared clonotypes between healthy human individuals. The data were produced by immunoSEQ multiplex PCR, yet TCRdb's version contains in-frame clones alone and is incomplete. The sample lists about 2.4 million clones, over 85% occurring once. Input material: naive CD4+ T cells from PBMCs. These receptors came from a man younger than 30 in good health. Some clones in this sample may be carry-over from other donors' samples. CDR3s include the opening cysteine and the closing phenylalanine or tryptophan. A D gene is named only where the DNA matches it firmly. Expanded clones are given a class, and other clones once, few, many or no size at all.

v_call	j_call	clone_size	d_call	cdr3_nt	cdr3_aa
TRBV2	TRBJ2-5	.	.	TGTGCCACCCACCAAGGGCCCCAAGAGACCCAGTACTTC	CATHQGPQETQYF
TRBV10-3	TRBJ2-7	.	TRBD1	TGTGCCATCAGCAACCGGGACAGGGTAGACGAGCAGTACTTC	CAISNRDRVDEQYF
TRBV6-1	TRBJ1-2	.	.	TGTGCCAGCAGTGGGTTGGGGGGTACTCCCTATGGCTACACCTTC	CASSGLGGTPYGYTF
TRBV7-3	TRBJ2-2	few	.	TGTGCCAGCAGCCCACCGGGCGGACCCACCGGGGAGCTGTTTTTT	CASSPPGGPTGELFF
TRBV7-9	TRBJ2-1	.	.	TGTGCCAGCAGCTTCACGGGAGCCAGCCACAATGAGCAGTTCTTC	CASSFTGASHNEQFF
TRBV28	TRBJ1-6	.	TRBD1	TGTGCCAGCAGCTACGGACAGGGGGGCAAGTCACCCCTCCACTTT	CASSYGQGGKSPLHF
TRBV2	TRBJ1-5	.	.	TGTGCCAGCAGACAGGACTTTAATCAGCCCCAGCATTTT	CASRQDFNQPQHF
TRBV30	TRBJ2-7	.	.	TGTGCCTGGAGTGACTCAGCCTACGAGCAGTACTTC	CAWSDSAYEQYF
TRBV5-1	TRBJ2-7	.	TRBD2	TGCGCCAGCAGCGTTAGCGGGACTAGCGACTACGAGCAGTACTTC	CASSVSGTSDYEQYF
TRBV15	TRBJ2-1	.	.	TGTGCCACCAGCAGTCCGAGGGGTGGTCGTAATTACAATGAGCAGTTCTTC	CATSSPRGGRNYNEQFF
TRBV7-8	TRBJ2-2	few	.	TGTGCCAGCAGCTTAGGGGCTACCGGGGAGCTGTTTTTT	CASSLGATGELFF
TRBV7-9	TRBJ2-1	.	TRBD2	TGTGCCAGCAGCTCCTTGGAGGGGAGGGCTTCCCATGAGCAGTTCTTC	CASSSLEGRASHEQFF
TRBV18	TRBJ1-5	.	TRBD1	TGTGCCAGCTCACCAGGGCAGGGGGGAAGCAATCAGCCCCAGCATTTT	CASSPGQGGSNQPQHF
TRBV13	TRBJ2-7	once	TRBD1	TGTGCCAGCAGTCCATCCCCGCGAGGACAGGGGGCGTACGAGCAGTACTTC	CASSPSPRGQGAYEQYF